This is a list of T cell receptor beta chains from one sample in a study of CD8 T cells in ankylosing spondylitis. TCRdb reanalysed the 5' RACE reads using MiXCR and keeps one entry per CDR3 protein. The table shows 35,000 or so distinct CDR3 sequences, with about 15% occurring only once. Sequencing input: blood. Receptors were obtained from a male donor with ankylosing spondylitis or in good health (not recorded which). Both conserved end residues are part of each CDR3. Fields, in order: clone size, V gene, J gene, D gene, CDR3 protein, CDR3 DNA. D genes are given only for firm matches. Clone size is not always given. Where it is, it says once, few, many or a class for expanded clones.

-	TRBV2	TRBJ2-3	TRBD2	CASRVLAGGDTQYF	TGTGCCAGCAGAGTACTAGCGGGAGGGGATACGCAGTATTTT
-	TRBV30	TRBJ2-1	-	CAWSVFLSGGARGAYNEQFF	TGTGCCTGGAGTGTCTTTCTGTCCGGCGGGGCCCGGGGAGCCTACAATGAGCAGTTCTTC
-	TRBV5-1	TRBJ1-3	-	CASSRGDDSGNTIYF	TGCGCCAGCAGCAGGGGGGACGACTCTGGAAACACCATATATTTT
-	TRBV27	TRBJ2-3	-	CASSQGRGYTDTQYF	TGTGCCAGCAGTCAGGGACGGGGCTACACAGATACGCAGTATTTT
-	TRBV7-2	TRBJ1-3	TRBD1	CASSLDRGLAAIYF	TGTGCCAGCAGCCTCGACAGGGGTCTAGCTGCCATATATTTT
many	TRBV21-1	TRBJ1-5	-	CASRRAEDQPQHF	TGTGCCAGCCGCCGGGCCGAGGATCAGCCCCAGCATTTT
few	TRBV7-2	TRBJ1-1	-	CASSLITNTEAFF	TGTGCCAGCAGCTTAATCACGAACACTGAAGCTTTCTTT
-	TRBV29-1	TRBJ1-4	-	CSVAMSLNEKLFF	TGCAGCGTTGCGATGTCTCTTAATGAAAAACTGTTTTTT
few	TRBV29-1	TRBJ2-7	-	CSVRVGGNEQYF	TGCAGCGTTAGGGTTGGGGGCAACGAGCAGTACTTC
-	TRBV20-1	TRBJ2-1	TRBD2	CSASRLSGRGNEQFF	TGCAGTGCTAGTCGCTTAAGCGGGAGAGGCAATGAGCAGTTCTTC
few	TRBV7-9	TRBJ2-7	TRBD1	CASSHRDRDPYEQYF	TGTGCCAGCAGCCACCGGGACAGGGACCCCTACGAGCAGTACTTC
-	TRBV5-1	TRBJ2-2	-	CASSEGHSTGELFF	TGCGCCAGCAGCGAGGGACATAGCACCGGGGAGCTGTTTTTT
-	TRBV3-1	TRBJ2-1	TRBD2	CASSQRKRGPHTINEQFF	TGTGCCAGCAGCCAACGAAAGCGGGGGCCTCATACAATTAATGAGCAGTTCTTC
few	TRBV3-1	TRBJ1-5	-	CASSQATGHQPQHF	TGTGCCAGCAGCCAAGCGACAGGACATCAGCCCCAGCATTTT
-	TRBV5-1	TRBJ2-1	-	CASSFRGAGNNEQFF	TGCGCCAGCAGCTTCCGCGGGGCGGGGAACAATGAGCAGTTCTTC
-	TRBV6-1	TRBJ2-4	-	CASSDRNIQYF	TGTGCCAGCAGTGACAGAAACATTCAGTACTTC
few	TRBV29-1	TRBJ2-3	TRBD1	CSVDAVQGAADTQYF	TGCAGCGTTGATGCTGTACAGGGGGCGGCAGATACGCAGTATTTT
few	TRBV20-1	TRBJ2-2	-	CSAQTGQNTGELFF	TGCAGTGCACAGACAGGCCAGAACACCGGGGAGCTGTTTTTT
-	TRBV6-1	TRBJ2-2	-	CASSPLTGSLGELFF	TGTGCCAGCAGCCCTTTGACAGGATCGCTGGGGGAGCTGTTTTTT
few	TRBV29-1	TRBJ2-2	-	CSVEEQNTGELFF	TGCAGCGTTGAAGAACAGAACACCGGGGAGCTGTTTTTT
-	TRBV28	TRBJ1-4	-	CASGHGEKLFF	TGTGCCAGCGGACACGGTGAAAAACTGTTTTTT
few	TRBV28	TRBJ2-7	-	CASSQSYEQYF	TGTGCCAGCAGTCAGTCCTACGAGCAGTACTTC
few	TRBV7-2	TRBJ2-3	-	CASSLSGGSWTDTQYF	TGTGCCAGCAGCTTATCAGGAGGGAGTTGGACAGATACGCAGTATTTT
once	TRBV7-2	TRBJ2-2	-	CASFGVGLYTGELFF	TGTGCCAGCTTCGGTGTGGGACTTTACACCGGGGAGCTGTTTTTT
-	TRBV12-3/TRBV12-4	TRBJ1-3	-	CASRHDRAEGHGNTIYF	TGTGCCAGCAGACATGATCGGGCGGAGGGGCATGGAAACACCATATATTTT
-	TRBV7-3	TRBJ2-3	-	CASSFGGETTDTQYF	TGTGCCAGCAGCTTTGGCGGGGAGACCACAGATACGCAGTATTTT
few	TRBV12-3/TRBV12-4	TRBJ2-2	-	CASSSDSANTGELFF	TGTGCCAGCAGTTCCGACAGCGCGAACACCGGGGAGCTGTTTTTT
few	TRBV9	TRBJ1-1	-	CATSTVNTEAFF	TGTGCCACATCCACAGTGAACACTGAAGCTTTCTTT
-	TRBV25-1	TRBJ2-3	-	CASSESGTSTDTQYF	TGTGCCAGCAGTGAGAGCGGAACTAGCACAGATACGCAGTATTTT
-	TRBV28	TRBJ2-6	-	CASTTRAGANVLTF	TGTGCCAGCACTACGCGGGCTGGGGCCAACGTCCTGACTTTC
few	TRBV25-1	TRBJ1-1	TRBD1	CASSGQTGTEAFF	TGTGCCAGCAGTGGACAGACAGGGACTGAAGCTTTCTTT
few	TRBV29-1	TRBJ1-1	-	CSARPVGDTEAFF	TGCAGCGCCCGGCCGGTCGGCGACACTGAAGCTTTCTTT
-	TRBV20-1	TRBJ1-4	-	CSASPPGGNAREKLFF	TGCAGTGCTAGTCCCCCTGGGGGGAACGCTCGAGAAAAACTGTTTTTT
few	TRBV7-2	TRBJ1-1	-	CASSLDRGLVTEAFF	TGTGCCAGCAGCTTAGACCGGGGGCTGGTCACTGAAGCTTTCTTT
few	TRBV20-1	TRBJ2-1	TRBD2	CSAQAGRAYNEQFF	TGCAGTGCTCAAGCGGGACGAGCCTACAATGAGCAGTTCTTC
-	TRBV15	TRBJ2-2	-	CATSRDLVIGGGELFF	TGTGCCACCAGCAGAGATCTGGTAATCGGTGGCGGGGAGCTGTTTTTT
few	TRBV5-1	TRBJ2-2	-	CASSPEVRNPKGTGELFF	TGCGCCAGCAGCCCCGAGGTCAGAAATCCTAAGGGCACCGGGGAGCTGTTTTTT
few	TRBV6-6	TRBJ2-2	-	CASSRDRGLTNTGELFF	TGTGCCAGCAGTCGGGACCGGGGTTTAACGAACACCGGGGAGCTGTTTTTT
-	TRBV29-1	TRBJ1-1	-	CSVDYPRNTEAFF	TGCAGCGTTGATTATCCCAGGAACACTGAAGCTTTCTTT
many	TRBV5-1	TRBJ1-1	-	CASSLEGPNTEAFF	TGCGCCAGCAGCTTGGAGGGACCGAACACTGAAGCTTTCTTT
-	TRBV5-1	TRBJ2-2	-	CASSALVGPTGELFF	TGCGCCAGCAGCGCCTTGGTGGGACCTACCGGGGAGCTGTTTTTT
-	TRBV5-1	TRBJ2-2	TRBD1	CASSFRQGSGELFF	TGCGCCAGCAGCTTTAGACAGGGCTCCGGGGAGCTGTTTTTT
few	TRBV2	TRBJ2-6	-	CASSELGPQGANVLTF	TGTGCCAGCAGTGAATTGGGGCCCCAGGGGGCCAACGTCCTGACTTTC
few	TRBV6-2/TRBV6-3	TRBJ1-1	TRBD1	CASSRGTGNLNTEAFF	TGTGCCAGCAGTCGTGGGACAGGGAACTTGAACACTGAAGCTTTCTTT
-	TRBV28	TRBJ2-7	-	CASSFRGDQYEQYF	TGTGCCAGCAGTTTTAGGGGGGATCAATACGAGCAGTACTTC
-	TRBV5-1	TRBJ2-3	-	CASSMGLSTDTQYF	TGCGCCAGCAGCATGGGACTCAGCACAGATACGCAGTATTTT
few	TRBV20-1	TRBJ2-1	-	CSADRSWEQFF	TGCAGTGCTGATCGAAGTTGGGAGCAGTTCTTC
-	TRBV16	TRBJ2-1	-	CASSPKGNEQFF	TGTGCCAGCAGCCCTAAGGGCAATGAGCAGTTCTTC
-	TRBV5-1	TRBJ2-2	-	CASSFSLLAGELFF	TGCGCCAGCAGCTTTTCTCTTTTGGCCGGGGAGCTGTTTTTT
few	TRBV6-6	TRBJ2-3	TRBD2	CASTGLALSTDTQYF	TGTGCCAGCACTGGACTAGCGCTTAGCACAGATACGCAGTATTTT
few	TRBV5-1	TRBJ1-1	-	CASSFRGENTEAFF	TGCGCCAGCAGCTTTAGGGGAGAGAACACTGAAGCTTTCTTT
-	TRBV27	TRBJ1-1	-	CASSSPPLNTEAFF	TGTGCCAGCAGTTCCCCTCCCCTGAACACTGAAGCTTTCTTT
once	TRBV6-6	TRBJ2-1	-	CASSYEASPPQFF	TGTGCCAGCAGTTATGAGGCCTCACCCCCTCAGTTCTTC